These T cell receptor beta chains were read from a single sample in a study of blood T cell repertoires in COVID-19. TCRdb keeps only in-frame clones here, not all; method: immunoSEQ multiplex PCR. The sample lists 200,000 to 300,000 clones; about 79% were seen once. What was sequenced was peripheral blood. These receptors all stem from a man in his forties who had recovered from COVID-19. Both conserved end residues are part of each CDR3. D genes are given only for firm matches. Clone size appears in some rows only: once, few, many, or a class for an expanded clone.

TRBJ2-5 | NA | NA | TRBV27 | TGTGCCAGCAGTTTTCTGGCCCACGGGGACACCACCCCCCAGTACTTC | CASSFLAHGDTTPQYF
TRBJ1-5 | few | NA | TRBV28 | TGTGCCAGCAAGGACAGCGGCGAGCCCCAGCATTTT | CASKDSGEPQHF
TRBJ1-2 | once | TRBD1 | TRBV10-3 | TGTGCCATCAGAATGGGACAGGGGAACTATGGCTACACCTTC | CAIRMGQGNYGYTF
TRBJ1-5 | NA | TRBD1 | TRBV6-2/TRBV6-3 | TGTGCCAGCAGCCTCAGGGGGGTGCAGCCCCAGCATTTT | CASSLRGVQPQHF
TRBJ1-2 | NA | NA | TRBV7-9 | TGTGCCAGCAGCTTAGACTGGGGCTACACCTTC | CASSLDWGYTF
TRBJ2-1 | NA | NA | TRBV5-1 | TGCGCCAGCAGCTTGGGCCAGGGTGGGGTTGATGAGCAGTTCTTC | CASSLGQGGVDEQFF
TRBJ2-1 | NA | TRBD1 | TRBV6-5 | TGTGCCACCCACCGAACAGGGGTTGAGCAGTTCTTC | CATHRTGVEQFF
TRBJ1-2 | NA | TRBD1 | TRBV18 | TGTGCCAGCTCACCACTCGGACAGGGTCCCCGAGCTAACTATGGCTACACCTTC | CASSPLGQGPRANYGYTF
TRBJ1-1 | few | TRBD1 | TRBV7-2 | TGTGCCAGCAGCTTGGACAGGGCCACTGAAGCTTTCTTT | CASSLDRATEAFF
TRBJ2-5 | few | NA | TRBV5-1 | TGCGCCAGCAGCTTGGATGCTAGCTGGGAGACCCAGTACTTC | CASSLDASWETQYF
TRBJ2-2 | NA | TRBD1 | TRBV7-2 | TGTGCCAGCAGCTTACAATCCGGGACAGGGGCGTACACCGGGGAGCTGTTTTTT | CASSLQSGTGAYTGELFF
TRBJ2-3 | NA | TRBD2 | TRBV6-2/TRBV6-3 | TGTGCCAGCAGTCCGGGGGGGGCAACAGATACGCAGTATTTT | CASSPGGATDTQYF
TRBJ2-1 | once | TRBD2 | TRBV10-3 | TGTGCCATCAGTGCCCGTTTAGGACTAGCCGAAAGAAGCTCCTACAATGAGCAGTTCTTC | CAISARLGLAERSSYNEQFF
TRBJ1-1 | few | TRBD1 | TRBV7-9 | TGTGCCAGCAGCTTAACAGGGGTCATCACTGAAGCTTTCTTT | CASSLTGVITEAFF
TRBJ1-1 | NA | NA | TRBV5-4 | TGTGCCAGCAGCTTGGGCCCCGGGTTGGGTACTGAAGCTTTCTTT | CASSLGPGLGTEAFF
TRBJ1-6 | NA | TRBD1 | TRBV7-2 | TGTGCCAGCAGCTCCTACGGAGGACAGGCGGATTCACCCCTCCACTTT | CASSSYGGQADSPLHF
TRBJ2-3 | NA | TRBD1 | TRBV7-2 | TGTGCCAGCAGCTTAGAAGTTTGGCAGGGGGTGGGTCTAGATACGCAGTATTTT | CASSLEVWQGVGLDTQYF
TRBJ2-1 | NA | TRBD1 | TRBV27 | TGTGCCAGCAGTTCGATACCGGGACAGGGGTTGACCTACAATGAGCAGTTCTTC | CASSSIPGQGLTYNEQFF
TRBJ2-7 | once | NA | TRBV27 | TGTGCCAGCAGTTGGGGCAGGGGCATAACCTACGAGCAGTACTTC | CASSWGRGITYEQYF
TRBJ2-3 | NA | NA | TRBV27 | TGTGCCAGCAGTTTATCGGGCGGGTTTAGAGATACGCAGTATTTT | CASSLSGGFRDTQYF
TRBJ2-2 | NA | NA | TRBV6-5 | TGTGCCAGCACCTTCCAGGCAGGGAACACCGGGGAGCTGTTTTTT | CASTFQAGNTGELFF
TRBJ1-5 | NA | TRBD1 | TRBV12-5 | TGTGCTAGTGGTTTGGTAGTCGGCAGGGGGCAAGGTCAGCCCCAGCATTTT | CASGLVVGRGQGQPQHF
TRBJ1-5 | NA | NA | TRBV5-5 | TGTGCCAGCAGCTTACTCAGGGCCTGTAGGGATCCCCAGCATTTT | CASSLLRACRDPQHF
TRBJ2-5 | NA | TRBD2 | TRBV5-6 | TGTGCCAGCAGGCCGCGGGGGGGCCAAGAGACCCAGTACTTC | CASRPRGGQETQYF
TRBJ2-3 | once | NA | TRBV30 | TGTGCCTGGGGAAAAACCGGGACTGCCGGGCCGGATACGCAGTATTTT | CAWGKTGTAGPDTQYF